The T cell receptor (beta chain) described here comes from a study of human T cells and chemical hapten exposure. Study context: Patients additionally received therapeutic doses of diphenylcyclopropenone on the scalp once a week, and this continued throughout the roughly 26-week study. Alopecia areata, totalis and universalis patients, mostly female, were included.

Study outcomes and limitations: The study found expanded TCRs formed significantly more large CDR3 similarity clusters than controls.

Deletions cut 3 bases from V and 2 bases from J, with 17 bases between. Germline V gene sequence: CDR1 SGDLS, CDR2 YYNGEE. This CDR3 is 16 amino acids long. This clonotype has a count of ten or more. The antigen is undetermined. Documented time point: patch test 2, 6 weeks after DPC sensitization. Treatment: therapeutic diphenylcyclopropenone sensitization with weekly scalp DPC. It was the library that attached unique molecular identifiers to individual cDNA molecules. TCRdb recomputed calls from the RACE reads with MiXCR, one row per CDR3 protein. The sample lists 80,000 to 95,000 distinct CDR3 sequences, more than 9% seen once, with approximately 1.4% in the top ten.

This chain links TRBV9 with TRBJ2-5; D remains unclear. This receptor was taken from a man aged 18 to 35 with alopecia areata. Some clones in this sample may be carry-over from other donors' samples. This sample comprised whole blood, obtained in connection with sensitization to the hapten diphenylcyclopropenone (DPC). DNA for the CDR3: TGTGCCAGCAGCGCCTCGATCGGGCAAGGACAAGAGACCCAGTACTTC. Protein sequence: CASSASIGQGQETQYF.